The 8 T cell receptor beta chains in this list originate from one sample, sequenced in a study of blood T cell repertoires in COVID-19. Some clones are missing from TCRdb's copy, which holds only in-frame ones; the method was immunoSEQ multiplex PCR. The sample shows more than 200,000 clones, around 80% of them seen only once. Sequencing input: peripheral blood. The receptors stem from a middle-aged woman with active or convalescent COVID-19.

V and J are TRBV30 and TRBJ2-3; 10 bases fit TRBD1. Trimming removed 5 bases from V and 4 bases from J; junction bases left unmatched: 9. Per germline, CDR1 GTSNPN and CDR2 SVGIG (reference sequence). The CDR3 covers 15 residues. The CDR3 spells CAWDRGQVNADTQYF. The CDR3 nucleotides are TGTGCCTGGGACAGGGGGCAGGTAAACGCAGATACGCAGTATTTT.

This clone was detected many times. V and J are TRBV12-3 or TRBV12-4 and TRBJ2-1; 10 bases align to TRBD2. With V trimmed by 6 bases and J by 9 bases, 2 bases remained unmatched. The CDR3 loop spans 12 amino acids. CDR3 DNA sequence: TGTGCCAGCAGGTCTAGCGGGGGTGAGCAGTTCTTC. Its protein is CASRSSGGEQFF.

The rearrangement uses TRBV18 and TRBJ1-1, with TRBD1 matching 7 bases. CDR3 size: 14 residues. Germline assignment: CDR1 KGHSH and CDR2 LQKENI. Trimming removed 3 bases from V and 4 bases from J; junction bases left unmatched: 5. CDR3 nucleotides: TGTGCCAGCTCACCGACAGGGCCCGGCACTGAAGCTTTCTTT. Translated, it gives CASSPTGPGTEAFF.

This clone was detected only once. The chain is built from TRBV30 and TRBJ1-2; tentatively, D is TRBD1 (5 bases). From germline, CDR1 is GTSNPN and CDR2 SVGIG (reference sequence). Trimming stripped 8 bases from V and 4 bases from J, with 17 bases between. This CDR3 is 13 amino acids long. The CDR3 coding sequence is TGTGCCGTTTGGGGCCATTCGTTCTATGGCTACACCTTC. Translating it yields CAVWGHSFYGYTF.

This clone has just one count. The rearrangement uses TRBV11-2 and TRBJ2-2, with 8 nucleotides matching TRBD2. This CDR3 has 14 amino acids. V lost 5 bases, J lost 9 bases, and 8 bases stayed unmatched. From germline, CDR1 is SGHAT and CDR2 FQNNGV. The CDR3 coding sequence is TGTGCCAGCAGCCGTATCGGGGGGGTCCGGGAGCTGTTTTTT. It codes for CASSRIGGVRELFF.

The CDR3 coding sequence is TGTGCCTGGAGCGTATCGGGGTCGACTAATCAGCCCCAGCATTTT. This translates into CAWSVSGSTNQPQHF. The rearrangement uses TRBV30 and TRBJ1-5; D remains unclear. The V end was cut by 3 bases, the J end by 4 bases, with 16 bases between. There are 15 residues in the CDR3. The germline gives CDR1 GTSNPN, CDR2 SVGIG (reference sequence).

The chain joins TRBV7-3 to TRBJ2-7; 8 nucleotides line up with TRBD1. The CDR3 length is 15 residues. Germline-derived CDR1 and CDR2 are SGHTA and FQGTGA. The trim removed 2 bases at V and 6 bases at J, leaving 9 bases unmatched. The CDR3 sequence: CASSLHPGGQGEQYF. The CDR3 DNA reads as TGTGCCAGCAGCTTACACCCAGGGGGCCAAGGCGAGCAGTACTTC.

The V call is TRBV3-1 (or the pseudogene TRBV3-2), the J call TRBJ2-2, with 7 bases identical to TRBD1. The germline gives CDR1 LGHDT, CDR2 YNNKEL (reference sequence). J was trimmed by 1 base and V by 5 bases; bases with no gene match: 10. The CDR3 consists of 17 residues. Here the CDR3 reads CASSASGQAENTGELFF. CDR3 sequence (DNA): TGTGCCAGCAGCGCCTCTGGACAGGCGGAGAACACCGGGGAGCTGTTTTTT.